A single sample gave rise to the 28 T cell receptor beta chains below, sequenced in a study of identifying expanded T cells in peripheral blood. TCRdb's table, derived via immunoSEQ multiplex PCR, lists solely in-frame clones and lacks some. The table records 100,000 to 150,000 clones, 86% of them present only once. Sequencing input: blood. The receptors here all came from a person aged 18 to 70 in good health.

This clone was seen repeatedly, ten times or more. V is TRBV30 and J is TRBJ1-2, with TRBD1 identical over 8 bases. Trimming at V came to 5 bases and at J to 4 bases, leaving 6 bases not matched to a gene. CDR3 length: 13 amino acids. CDR1 and CDR2 (germline): GTSNPN, SVGIG (reference sequence). In DNA, the CDR3 is TGTGCCTGGGTCAGGGGGCTTGGCTATGGCTACACCTTC. Encoded protein: CAWVRGLGYGYTF.

V and J are TRBV25-1 and TRBJ1-2; the match to TRBD1 covers 7 bases. The germline V gene has CDR1 MGHDK and CDR2 SYGVNS. The CDR3 runs to 14 residues. V shed 3 bases and J 5 bases; nucleotides not matched to a gene: 6. The CDR3 spells CASSDPTGSYGYTF. The CDR3 coding sequence is TGTGCCAGCAGTGATCCGACAGGGAGTTATGGCTACACCTTC.

The chain combines TRBV5-4 with TRBJ2-3; 16 bases are a match to TRBD2. The CDR3 sequence is 16 residues long. Germline assignment: CDR1 SGHNT and CDR2 YYREEE (reference sequence). V trimming: 4 bases; J trimming: 8 bases; junction bases outside the gene matches: 7. The CDR3 DNA reads TGTGCCAGCAGCGAAGGGACTAGCGGGAGGGGGTCTACGCAGTATTTT. It yields the protein CASSEGTSGRGSTQYF.

The chain links TRBV29-1 to TRBJ2-3; 10 bases match TRBD2. Germline CDR1 reads SQVTM; CDR2 reads ANQGSEA. The length of the CDR3 is 14 residues. The trim removed 6 bases at V and 3 bases at J, leaving 6 bases unmatched. CDR3 sequence (DNA): TGCAGCGTGGAGCTTAGCGGGAGGACAGATACGCAGTATTTT. Encoded protein: CSVELSGRTDTQYF.

This chain connects TRBV19 to TRBJ2-7; no clear D gene. V was cut by 4 bases and J by 6 bases, with 13 bases left in between. This CDR3 region has 13 residues. Germline values: CDR1 LNHDA, CDR2 SQIVND (reference sequence). The CDR3 region is CASSTVDRGEQYF. The DNA of the CDR3 is TGTGCCAGTAGTACCGTGGACCGAGGCGAGCAGTACTTC.

With respect to this clone: The same CDR3 also results from other DNA sequences found in this sample. The chain uses TRBV6-5 and TRBJ1-2; no clear D gene. CDR1 is MNHEY and CDR2 is SVGAGI in the germline V gene. CDR3 length: 12 amino acids. Trimming pared 0 bases from V and 5 bases from J, leaving 4 bases between. The CDR3 sequence: CASSYSGYGYTF. Here the CDR3 DNA reads TGTGCCAGCAGTTACTCTGGGTATGGCTACACCTTC.

The chain links TRBV5-1 to TRBJ2-3; D is undetermined. V lost 0 bases and J lost 1, with 3 bases in between. Germline V gene sequence: CDR1 SGHRS, CDR2 YFSETQ. CDR3 length: 13 residues. This CDR3 is CASSLDGTDTQYF. In DNA, the CDR3 is TGCGCCAGCAGCTTGGATGGCACAGATACGCAGTATTTT.

CDR3 region: CASSLLWNTEAFF. CDR3 in DNA: TGTGCCAGCAGCCTCTTATGGAACACTGAAGCTTTCTTT. The V gene is TRBV7-2, the J gene TRBJ1-1, with no clear D. The germline CDR1 and CDR2 sequences are SGHTA and FQGNSA. Trimming removed 5 bases from V and 1 base from J, with 8 bases in between. CDR3 length equals 13 residues.

The chain couples TRBV7-2 to TRBJ1-6; the D gene is possibly TRBD1 (5 bases). This CDR3 contains 13 residues. Germline V gene data show CDR1 as SGHTA and CDR2 as FQGNSA. Trimming left V 11 bases short and J 7 bases short, with 15 bases between. CDR3 in amino acids: CAGGGAWNSPLHF. The DNA for the CDR3 is TGTGCCGGGGGGGGAGCTTGGAATTCACCCCTCCACTTT.

This chain links TRBV19 with TRBJ2-1, with 10 bases that match TRBD2. Looked up from germline, CDR1 is LNHDA and CDR2 is SQIVND (reference sequence). V was pared by 7 bases and J by 5 bases, with 5 bases of the junction left unmatched. This CDR3 has 14 residues. CDR3 sequence (DNA): TGTGCCAGTATCGGGCTAGCGGGAGACAATGAGCAGTTCTTC. It is translated as CASIGLAGDNEQFF.

This clone was seen a few times. The gene calls are TRBV7-9 and TRBJ2-1, with 14 bases that match TRBD2. CDR1 is SEHNR and CDR2 is FQNEAQ in the germline V gene (reference sequence). There are 16 residues in the CDR3. Trimming at V came to 5 bases and at J to 6 bases, leaving 6 bases not matched to a gene. This chain's CDR3 is CASSPPGLAGVNEQFF. The CDR3 region has the DNA TGTGCCAGCAGCCCTCCGGGACTAGCGGGAGTCAATGAGCAGTTCTTC.

This clone has just a few counts. The rearrangement joins TRBV29-1 to TRBJ2-1, with 8 bases aligning to TRBD1. V lost 8 bases to trimming and J lost 8 bases; unmatched junction nucleotides: 17. Germline assignment: CDR1 SQVTM and CDR2 ANQGSEA. This CDR3 has 15 amino acids. CDR3 loop: CSYPRVGTGPDEQFF. CDR3 DNA sequence: TGCAGCTACCCCCGCGTAGGGACAGGCCCCGATGAGCAGTTCTTC.

Comments on this clone: The sample has other DNA sequences that encode this CDR3 too. The chain recombines TRBV30 with TRBJ1-2; no clear D. Trimming removed 0 bases from V and 4 bases from J, with 9 bases in between. Germline CDR1 GTSNPN, CDR2 SVGIG (reference sequence). CDR3 length equals 13 residues. The CDR3 region has the DNA TGTGCCTGGAGTGTTCCCGGTTCCTATGGCTACACCTTC. As protein: CAWSVPGSYGYTF.

The V call is TRBV14, the J call TRBJ1-2, with 8 bases identical to TRBD1. Germline loops: CDR1 SGHDN, CDR2 FVKESK. The CDR3 runs 13 residues. The V gene end was trimmed by 4 bases and the J gene end by 4 bases; junction bases not matched to a gene: 2. The CDR3 is CASSPQGGYGYTF. CDR3 in DNA: TGTGCCAGCAGCCCACAGGGGGGCTATGGCTACACCTTC.

In nucleotides, the CDR3 is TGTGCCAGCAGCGTAAGAGGGGTCCCGGAGACCCAGTACTTC. Translating it yields CASSVRGVPETQYF. The chain combines TRBV9 with TRBJ2-5; either TRBD1 or TRBD2 may fit D (5 bases each). Trimming left V 1 base short and J 5 bases short, with 12 bases between. There are 14 residues in the CDR3. Germline V gene lookup returns CDR1 SGDLS and CDR2 YYNGEE.

This chain links TRBV14 with TRBJ1-3, with D perhaps TRBD1 (5 bases). The CDR3 is 16 residues long. V was clipped by 2 bases and J by 0 bases, with 11 bases between them. In germline, CDR1 is SGHDN, CDR2 FVKESK. The CDR3 region has the DNA TGTGCCAGCAGCCAAATGACAGACCGCTCTGGAAACACCATATATTTT. Its translation: CASSQMTDRSGNTIYF.

V usage is TRBV28 and J usage is TRBJ1-1; 9 positions match TRBD1. In germline, CDR1 is MDHEN, CDR2 SYDVKM. The length of the CDR3 is 14 residues. V lost 4 bases, J lost 6 bases, and 6 bases stayed unmatched. CDR3 sequence (DNA): TGTGCCAGCAGTTCCAGGACAGGGGCGTCTGAAGCTTTCTTT. Amino acid sequence: CASSSRTGASEAFF.

CDR3 protein: CASSQIGDRGYEQYF. CDR3 DNA: TGCGCCAGCAGCCAAATAGGGGACAGGGGCTACGAGCAGTACTTC. The genes are TRBV4-1 and TRBJ2-7, with 10 bases identical to TRBD1. Germline trimming cut 2 bases from V and 3 bases from J; bases unmatched to any gene: 4. This CDR3 is built from 15 residues. Germline V lookup: CDR1 MGHRA, CDR2 YSYEKL.

The chain is built from TRBV14 and TRBJ2-3; 14 bases agree with TRBD2. The CDR3 sequence is 16 residues long. The germline V gene has CDR1 SGHDN and CDR2 FVKESK. J was trimmed by 8 bases and V by 4 bases; bases with no gene match: 8. CDR3 DNA sequence: TGTGCCAGCAGCCGATCCTTTGGACTAGCGGGAGGTACGCAGTATTTT. Its protein is CASSRSFGLAGGTQYF.

The sample holds a few counts of this clone. The CDR3 sequence is CASKGNMNTEAFF. CDR3 bases: TGTGCCAGTAAGGGGAACATGAACACTGAAGCTTTCTTT. The chain uses TRBV19 and TRBJ1-1; maybe TRBD1 (5 bases). The CDR3 has 13 residues. The germline CDR1 and CDR2 sequences are LNHDA and SQIVND (reference sequence). Trimming removed 7 bases from V and 0 bases from J, with 9 bases in between. Based on the CDR3 plus reference TRBV19 and TRBJ1-1, the full variable domain is DGGITQSPKYLFRKEGQNVTLSCEQNLNHDAMYWYRQDPGQGLRLIYYSQIVNDFQKGDIAEGYSVSREKKESFPLTVTSAQKNPTAFYLCASKGNMNTEAFFGQGTRLTVV.

The V call is TRBV6-6, the J call TRBJ2-2; the D is unclear. CDR1 MNHNY and CDR2 SVGAGI come from the germline V gene (reference sequence). The CDR3 covers 15 residues. V dropped 7 bases and J dropped 2 bases, with 14 bases sitting between them. CDR3 loop: CASTTGRRNTGELFF. The CDR3 DNA reads TGTGCCAGCACTACCGGGCGGCGAAACACCGGGGAGCTGTTTTTT.

As DNA, the CDR3 is TGTGCCAGCAGCCCCTTAGTATCAGGGCAGCGAGAGACCCAGTACTTC. Its translation is CASSPLVSGQRETQYF. V gene TRBV5-6 combines with J gene TRBJ2-5, with D possibly being TRBD1 (5 bases). Germline CDR1 reads SGHDT; CDR2 reads YYEEEE. This CDR3 spans 16 amino acids. Trimming took off 4 bases at V and 4 bases at J, with 20 bases between the two ends.

This chain uses TRBV5-4 with TRBJ2-5, with a weak D call TRBD2 (5 bases). The CDR3 runs 15 residues. The V gene's germline CDR1 is SGHNT and CDR2 YYREEE (reference sequence). V gave up 4 bases and J gave up 3 bases, with 16 bases separating them. The CDR3 sequence is CASSPGGLRKETQYF. DNA for the CDR3: TGTGCCAGCAGCCCCGGCGGGCTTAGAAAAGAGACCCAGTACTTC.

This clone showed up just a few times. V is TRBV2 and J is TRBJ1-5; the D is unclear. Germline V gene lookup returns CDR1 SNHLY and CDR2 FYNNEI. Trimming removed 7 bases from V and 5 bases from J, with 12 bases in between. The CDR3 runs 13 residues. DNA of the CDR3: TGTGCCAGCAAGGGTCCGCGATATCAGCCCCAGCATTTT. It is translated as CASKGPRYQPQHF.

The chain has TRBV7-2 and TRBJ1-5; D unresolved. V lost 2 bases and J 6 bases, leaving 17 bases between the germline ends. CDR1 is SGHTA, CDR2 FQGNSA, per germline. CDR3 size: 16 residues. The CDR3 region has the DNA TGTGCCAGCAGCTTAACCGGCCCGAGTCGGGGTCAGCCCCAGCATTTT. Encoded protein: CASSLTGPSRGQPQHF.

This clone was picked up a small number of times. The rearrangement links TRBV30 to TRBJ1-2, with 10 bases fitting TRBD1. Germline-derived CDR1 and CDR2 are GTSNPN and SVGIG (reference sequence). This CDR3 has 14 amino acids. Unmatched junction bases numbered 9, after V lost 7 bases and J lost 4 bases. CDR3 sequence reads: CALDPGQGSYGYTF. DNA for the CDR3: TGTGCCTTGGACCCGGGACAGGGGTCCTATGGCTACACCTTC.

This sequence joins TRBV28 and TRBJ1-2, with D possibly being TRBD1 (6 bases). Germline values: CDR1 MDHEN, CDR2 SYDVKM. V was pared by 6 bases and J by 13 bases, with 33 bases between. The CDR3 is made up of 17 amino acids. CDR3 protein: CASRSAISGSRGRAGTF. The CDR3 DNA is TGTGCCAGCAGATCCGCCATTTCTGGTAGCCGGGGGCGGGCTGGCACCTTC.

This chain uses TRBV5-1 with TRBJ1-4; 7 bases line up with TRBD1. V lost 0 bases and J lost 10; bases outside the gene matches: 12. The CDR3 runs 16 residues. The germline gives CDR1 SGHRS, CDR2 YFSETQ. The CDR3 here is CASSLAGTETSGKLFF. The CDR3 DNA reads as TGCGCCAGCAGCTTGGCGGGGACAGAGACATCTGGAAAACTGTTTTTT.